This T cell receptor beta chain comes out of a study of blood T cell repertoires in COVID-19. The cohort comprised adults aged about 18 to 100 years residing in about 25 US areas. Method: immunoSEQ multiplex PCR; TCRdb's copy keeps in-frame clones and lacks some. The sample yields roughly 300,000 clones, about nine tenths seen once. This sequence was found in a woman under 30 who had recovered from COVID-19. Sequencing used PBMCs or T cells enriched from blood (not recorded which).

In DNA, the CDR3 is TGTGCCAGCAGTTTCGGACAGGCTATTGAAGCTTTCTTT. This sequence encodes CASSFGQAIEAFF. V and J are TRBV12-3 or TRBV12-4 and TRBJ1-1, with 7 positions matching TRBD1. The CDR3 is 13 residues long. V gave up 3 bases and J gave up 7 bases; unmatched junction bases: 5.